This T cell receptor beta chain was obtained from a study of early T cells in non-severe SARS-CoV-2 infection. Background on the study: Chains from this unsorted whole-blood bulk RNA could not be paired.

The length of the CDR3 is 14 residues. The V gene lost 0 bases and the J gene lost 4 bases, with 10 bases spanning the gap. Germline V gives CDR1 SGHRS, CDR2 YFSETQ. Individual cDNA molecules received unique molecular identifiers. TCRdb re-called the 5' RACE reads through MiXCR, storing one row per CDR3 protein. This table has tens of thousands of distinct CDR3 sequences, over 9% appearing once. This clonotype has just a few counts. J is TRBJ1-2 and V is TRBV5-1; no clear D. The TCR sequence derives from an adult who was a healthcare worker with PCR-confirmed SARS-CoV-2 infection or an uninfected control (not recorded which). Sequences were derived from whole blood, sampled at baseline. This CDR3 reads CASSLDFSFYGYTF. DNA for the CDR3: TGCGCCAGCAGCTTGGATTTCTCCTTCTATGGCTACACCTTC.